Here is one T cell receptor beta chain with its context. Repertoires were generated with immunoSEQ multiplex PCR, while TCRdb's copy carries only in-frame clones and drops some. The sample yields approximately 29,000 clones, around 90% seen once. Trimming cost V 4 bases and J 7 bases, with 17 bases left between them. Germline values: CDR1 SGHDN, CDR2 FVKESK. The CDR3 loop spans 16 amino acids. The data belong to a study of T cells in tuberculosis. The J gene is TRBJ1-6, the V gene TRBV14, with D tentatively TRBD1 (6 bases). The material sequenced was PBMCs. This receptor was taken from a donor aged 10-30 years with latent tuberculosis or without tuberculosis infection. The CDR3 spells CASSPITGLGNSPLHF. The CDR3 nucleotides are TGTGCCAGCAGCCCTATAACAGGGCTCGGAAATTCACCCCTCCACTTT. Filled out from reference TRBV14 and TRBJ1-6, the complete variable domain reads EAGVTQFPSHSVIEKGQTVTLRCDPISGHDNLYWYRRVMGKEIKFLLHFVKESKQDESGMPNNRFLAERTGGTYSTLKVQPAELEDSGVYFCASSPITGLGNSPLHFGNGTRLTVT.